The 17 T cell receptor beta chains presented below share a single source sample, sequenced in a study of blood T cell repertoires in COVID-19. Profiled with immunoSEQ multiplex PCR; TCRdb holds only in-frame clones, not every one. Here the sample spans approximately 210,000 clones, less than 95% being singletons. The sequencing sample was made of peripheral blood. The receptors stem from a young man with COVID-19, enrolled during active disease.

The J gene is TRBJ2-5, the V gene TRBV13; 8 nucleotides align to TRBD1. Trimming took 5 bases from V and 2 from J; bases not matched to a gene: 7. The CDR3 loop spans 15 amino acids. CDR1 is PRHDT and CDR2 is FYEKMQ in the germline V gene (reference sequence). This CDR3 is CASSIRQGQQETQYF. CDR3 DNA: TGTGCCAGCAGCATTAGACAGGGGCAGCAAGAGACCCAGTACTTC.

J is TRBJ2-7 and V is TRBV7-9, with 11 nucleotides matching TRBD1. The CDR3 has 17 amino acids. CDR1 SEHNR and CDR2 FQNEAQ come from the germline V gene (reference sequence). V shed 0 bases, J shed 3 bases, and the junction held 7 bases outside the gene matches. The CDR3 loop is CASSLAGTGGRGYEQYF. CDR3 nucleotide sequence: TGTGCCAGCAGCTTAGCTGGGACAGGGGGTAGGGGCTACGAGCAGTACTTC.

The chain links TRBV7-2 to TRBJ1-2, with D hard to call. Deletions cut 5 bases from V and 9 bases from J, with 22 bases between. This CDR3 has 15 residues. Germline values: CDR1 SGHTA, CDR2 FQGNSA. CDR3 sequence (DNA): TGTGCCAGCAGCCCTCGGGGAAGAGGATTTTTTAGCTACACCTTC. Encoded protein: CASSPRGRGFFSYTF. Combining the CDR3 with reference TRBV7-2 and TRBJ1-2 gives the whole variable domain GAGVSQSPSNKVTEKGKDVELRCDPISGHTALYWYRQSLGQGLEFLIYFQGNSAPDKSGLPSDRFSAERTGGSVSTLTIQRTQQEDSAVYLCASSPRGRGFFSYTFGSGTRLTVV.

The V gene is TRBV29-1, the J gene TRBJ2-5, with TRBD2 identical over 13 bases. The junction had 16 bases not matched to a gene; V was cut back by 7 bases and J by 5 bases. This CDR3 is built from 17 residues. CDR1 is SQVTM and CDR2 is ANQGSEA in the germline V gene. This chain's CDR3 is CSAEGFRTSGGDETQYF. The DNA of the CDR3 is TGCAGCGCTGAGGGTTTCCGGACTAGCGGGGGTGATGAGACCCAGTACTTC.

A note on this clone: The same CDR3 also results from other DNA sequences found in this sample. The chain employs TRBV19 and TRBJ1-5; D remains unclear. The V gene's germline CDR1 is LNHDA and CDR2 SQIVND (reference sequence). The CDR3 sequence is 12 residues long. V was clipped by 4 bases and J by 6 bases, with 7 bases between them. This chain's CDR3 is CASSTGGQPQHF. CDR3 DNA: TGTGCCAGTAGTACGGGAGGTCAGCCCCAGCATTTT.

The gene calls are TRBV29-1 and TRBJ1-4; D may be TRBD1 (5 bases). Germline V gene lookup returns CDR1 SQVTM and CDR2 ANQGSEA. The CDR3 length is 13 residues. Trimming took 4 bases from V and 7 from J, leaving 13 bases between them. The CDR3 DNA is TGCAGCGTTGGCGGGGGAAAGGGTGAAAAACTGTTTTTT. It specifies CSVGGGKGEKLFF.

The rearrangement joins TRBV21-1 to TRBJ2-2; the D call of TRBD1 is as the table states it, not checked on the DNA. TRBV21-1 is assigned pseudogene status. This CDR3 contains 19 residues. This chain's CDR3 is CASSKVQKQDRGPNGELFF. CDR3 coding DNA: TGTGCCAGCAGCAAAGTTCAGAAACAGGACAGGGGGCCGAACGGGGAGCTGTTTTTT.

V gene TRBV11-2 combines with J gene TRBJ2-7, with D possibly matching TRBD2 (5 bases). The germline V gene has CDR1 SGHAT and CDR2 FQNNGV. V was pared by 5 bases and J by 2 bases, with 13 bases between. The CDR3 length is 14 residues. Here the CDR3 reads CASSQMRATYEQYF. DNA of the CDR3: TGTGCCAGCAGCCAAATGAGGGCTACCTACGAGCAGTACTTC.

The V gene is TRBV5-1, the J gene TRBJ2-7, with D possibly TRBD1 on 6 matching bases. Germline CDR1 and CDR2: SGHRS and YFSETQ. The V end was cut by 5 bases, the J end by 2 bases, with 17 bases between. The length of the CDR3 is 15 residues. The CDR3 coding sequence is TGCGCCAGCAGTCCCGCCCAGGGACATACCTACGAGCAGTACTTC. Protein product: CASSPAQGHTYEQYF.

This sequence joins TRBV20-1 and TRBJ1-4; 7 nucleotides agree with TRBD1. The V gene end was trimmed by 6 bases and the J gene end by 8 bases; junction bases not matched to a gene: 3. The germline gives CDR1 DFQATT, CDR2 SNEGSKA (reference sequence). The CDR3 is made up of 11 amino acids. The CDR3: CSAGGREKLFF. CDR3 in DNA: TGCAGTGCAGGGGGCAGGGAAAAACTGTTTTTT.

This chain links TRBV5-1 with TRBJ1-1; D may be TRBD1 (5 bases). This CDR3 spans 13 amino acids. The germline gives CDR1 SGHRS, CDR2 YFSETQ. Trimming left V 0 bases short and J 6 bases short, with 9 bases between. The CDR3 DNA reads as TGCGCCAGCAGCTTGGAGACAGTACCTGAAGCTTTCTTT. Translating gives CASSLETVPEAFF. The whole variable domain, filled in from reference TRBV5-1 and TRBJ1-1, reads KAGVTQTPRYLIKTRGQQVTLSCSPISGHRSVSWYQQTPGQGLQFLFEYFSETQRNKGNFPGRFSGRQFSNSRSEMNVSTLELGDSALYLCASSLETVPEAFFGQGTRLTVV.

The chain uses TRBV18 and TRBJ2-7; 9 positions match TRBD1. V gave up 4 bases and J gave up 0 bases; unmatched junction bases: 7. Germline loops: CDR1 KGHSH, CDR2 LQKENI. This CDR3 has 16 residues. CDR3 nucleotides: TGTGCCAGCTCACAAACCGGGACAGGGAGCTCCTACGAGCAGTACTTC. It encodes CASSQTGTGSSYEQYF.

The rearrangement links TRBV12-3 or TRBV12-4 to TRBJ1-5; perhaps TRBD1 as D (5 bases). The CDR3 consists of 13 residues. Trimming removed 6 bases at V and 4 bases at J, with 10 bases between. The DNA of the CDR3 is TGTGCCAGCAGGGAAACAGGTAATCAGCCCCAGCATTTT. Translated, it gives CASRETGNQPQHF.

The chain carries TRBV13 and TRBJ1-3; D gene uncertain. Looked up from germline, CDR1 is PRHDT and CDR2 is FYEKMQ (reference sequence). CDR3 length equals 14 residues. Between the trimmed V and J ends, which lost 0 bases and 2 bases, there was a span of 5 bases. CDR3: CASSLGSAGNTIYF. CDR3 bases: TGTGCCAGCAGCTTAGGTTCTGCTGGAAACACCATATATTTT. Based on the CDR3 plus reference TRBV13 and TRBJ1-3, the full variable domain is AAGVIQSPRHLIKEKRETATLKCYPIPRHDTVYWYQQGPGQDPQFLISFYEKMQSDKGSIPDRFSAQQFSDYHSELNMSSLELGDSALYFCASSLGSAGNTIYFGEGSWLTVV.

The genes are TRBV3-1 (or the pseudogene TRBV3-2) and TRBJ2-3; TRBD2 aligns across 7 bases. The germline V gene encodes CDR1 LGHDT and CDR2 YNNKEL (reference sequence). This CDR3 is 17 amino acids long. Germline trimming cut 0 bases from V and 1 base from J; bases unmatched to any gene: 7. The CDR3 spells CASSQDLGLVGTDTQYF. The CDR3 bases are TGTGCCAGCAGCCAAGATCTCGGACTAGTTGGCACAGATACGCAGTATTTT.

The rearrangement joins TRBV2 to TRBJ2-1; weak D call: TRBD2 (6 bases). V was clipped by 3 bases and J by 6 bases, with 15 bases between them. The CDR3 loop spans 15 amino acids. Germline loops: CDR1 SNHLY, CDR2 FYNNEI. Here the CDR3 reads CASSDGRGRSNEQFF. The CDR3 coding sequence is TGTGCCAGCAGTGACGGGCGGGGTAGGAGCAATGAGCAGTTCTTC.

The chain has TRBV5-1 and TRBJ1-6; D is unclear. CDR1 SGHRS and CDR2 YFSETQ come from the germline V gene. This CDR3 is 18 amino acids long. V was cut by 3 bases and J by 0 bases, with 16 bases left in between. In nucleotides, the CDR3 is TGCGCCAGCAGCTCTATCGATGCAGGATCCTCCTATAATTCACCCCTCCACTTT. This gives the protein CASSSIDAGSSYNSPLHF.